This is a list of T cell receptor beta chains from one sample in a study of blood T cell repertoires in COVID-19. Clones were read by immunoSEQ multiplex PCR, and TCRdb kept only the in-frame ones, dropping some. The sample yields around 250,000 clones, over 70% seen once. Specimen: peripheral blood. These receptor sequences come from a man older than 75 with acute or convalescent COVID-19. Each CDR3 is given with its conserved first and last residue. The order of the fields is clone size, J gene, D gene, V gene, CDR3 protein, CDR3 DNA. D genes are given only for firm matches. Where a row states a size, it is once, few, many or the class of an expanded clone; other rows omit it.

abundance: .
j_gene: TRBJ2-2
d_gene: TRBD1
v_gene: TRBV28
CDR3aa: CASSFSTGARRTGELFF
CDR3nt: TGTGCCAGCAGTTTCTCGACAGGGGCGCGGAGGACCGGGGAGCTGTTTTTT

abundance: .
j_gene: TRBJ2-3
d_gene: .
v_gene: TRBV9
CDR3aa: CASSAGLPRFTDTQYF
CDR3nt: TGTGCCAGCAGCGCTGGACTACCCAGGTTCACAGATACGCAGTATTTT

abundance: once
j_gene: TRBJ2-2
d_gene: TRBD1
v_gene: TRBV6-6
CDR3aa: CASSPWDRGYTGELFF
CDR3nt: TGTGCCAGCAGTCCATGGGACAGGGGTTATACCGGGGAGCTGTTTTTT

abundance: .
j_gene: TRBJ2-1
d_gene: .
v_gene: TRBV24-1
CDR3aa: CATSDWVPGNNEQFF
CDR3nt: TGTGCCACCAGTGATTGGGTGCCAGGCAACAATGAGCAGTTCTTC

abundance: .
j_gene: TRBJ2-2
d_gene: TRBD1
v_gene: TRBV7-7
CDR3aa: CASSPTGSGELFF
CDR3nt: TGTGCTAGCAGCCCGACAGGGTCCGGGGAGCTGTTTTTT

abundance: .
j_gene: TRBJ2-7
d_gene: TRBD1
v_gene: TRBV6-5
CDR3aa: CASTQRQGPYEQYF
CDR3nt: TGTGCCAGCACACAGAGACAGGGACCCTACGAGCAGTACTTC

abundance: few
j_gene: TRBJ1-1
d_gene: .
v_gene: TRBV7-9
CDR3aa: CASSLLVLVRAFF
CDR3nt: TGTGCCAGCAGCTTACTGGTCCTCGTGAGGGCTTTCTTT

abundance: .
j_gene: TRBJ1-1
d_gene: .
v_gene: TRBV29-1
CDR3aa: CSVANSLNTEAFF
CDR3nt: TGCAGCGTTGCGAACAGCTTGAACACTGAAGCTTTCTTT

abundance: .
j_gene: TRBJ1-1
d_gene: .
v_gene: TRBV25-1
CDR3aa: CASRIQGEAFF
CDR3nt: TGTGCCAGCAGGATACAGGGTGAAGCTTTCTTT

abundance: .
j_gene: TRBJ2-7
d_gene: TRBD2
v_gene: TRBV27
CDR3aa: CASSPRTSFYEQYF
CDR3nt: TGTGCCAGCAGTCCCCGGACTAGTTTCTACGAGCAGTACTTC

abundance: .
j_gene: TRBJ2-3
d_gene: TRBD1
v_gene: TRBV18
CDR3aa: CASSPPGTVRTDTQYF
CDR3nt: TGTGCCAGCTCACCCCCCGGGACAGTTAGAACAGATACGCAGTATTTT

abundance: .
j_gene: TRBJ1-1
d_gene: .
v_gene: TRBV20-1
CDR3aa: CSASASVGRGNTEAFF
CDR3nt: TGCAGTGCTAGTGCTTCCGTGGGCAGGGGGAACACTGAAGCTTTCTTT

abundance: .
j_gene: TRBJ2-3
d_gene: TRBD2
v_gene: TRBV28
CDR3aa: CASSLSRLAGYADTQYF
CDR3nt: TGTGCCAGCAGTTTATCCCGACTAGCGGGGTATGCAGATACGCAGTATTTT

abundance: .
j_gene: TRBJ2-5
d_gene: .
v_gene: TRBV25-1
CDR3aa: CASSEVGSEETQYF
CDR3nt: TGTGCCAGCAGTGAGGTGGGTAGCGAAGAGACCCAGTACTTC

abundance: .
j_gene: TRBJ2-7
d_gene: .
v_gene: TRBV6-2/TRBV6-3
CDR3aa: CASSQHGYEQYF
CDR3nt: TGTGCCAGCAGCCAACATGGCTACGAGCAGTACTTC

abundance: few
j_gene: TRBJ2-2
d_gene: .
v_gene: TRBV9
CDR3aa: CASSEGGLMNTGELFF
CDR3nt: TGTGCCAGCAGCGAGGGAGGACTAATGAACACCGGGGAGCTGTTTTTT

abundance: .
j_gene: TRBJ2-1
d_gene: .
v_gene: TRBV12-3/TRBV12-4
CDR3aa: CASTKDSREQFF
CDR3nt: TGTGCCAGCACCAAGGACTCGCGCGAGCAGTTCTTC

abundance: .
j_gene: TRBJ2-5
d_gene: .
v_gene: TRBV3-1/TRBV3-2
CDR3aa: CASSQRLTAGIKETQYF
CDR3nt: TGTGCCAGCAGCCAGCGACTTACGGCGGGAATAAAAGAGACCCAGTACTTC

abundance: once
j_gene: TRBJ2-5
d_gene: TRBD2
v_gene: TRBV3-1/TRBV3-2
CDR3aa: CASSQRGGARETQYF
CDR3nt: TGTGCCAGCAGCCAACGCGGGGGGGCCAGGGAGACCCAGTACTTC

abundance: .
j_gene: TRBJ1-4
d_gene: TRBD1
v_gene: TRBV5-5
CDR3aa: CASSLGGQGSFEKLFF
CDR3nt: TGTGCCAGCAGCTTGGGCGGACAGGGCAGTTTTGAAAAACTGTTTTTT

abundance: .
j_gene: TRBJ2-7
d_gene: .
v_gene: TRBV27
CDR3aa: CASSLSTPAAAYEQYF
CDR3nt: TGTGCCAGCAGTTTATCGACGCCGGCGGCGGCTTACGAGCAGTACTTC

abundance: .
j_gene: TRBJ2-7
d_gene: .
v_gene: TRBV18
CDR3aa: CASSSGGVSGQYF
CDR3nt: TGTGCCAGCTCTTCCGGTGGGGTAAGCGGGCAGTACTTC

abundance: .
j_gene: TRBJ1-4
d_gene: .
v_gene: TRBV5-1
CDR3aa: CASRSEVNEKLFF
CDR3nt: TGCGCCAGCAGATCGGAGGTTAATGAAAAACTGTTTTTT

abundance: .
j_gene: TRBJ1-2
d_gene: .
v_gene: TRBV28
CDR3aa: CASSPTGGYGYTF
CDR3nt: TGTGCCAGCAGTCCGACAGGTGGCTATGGCTACACCTTC